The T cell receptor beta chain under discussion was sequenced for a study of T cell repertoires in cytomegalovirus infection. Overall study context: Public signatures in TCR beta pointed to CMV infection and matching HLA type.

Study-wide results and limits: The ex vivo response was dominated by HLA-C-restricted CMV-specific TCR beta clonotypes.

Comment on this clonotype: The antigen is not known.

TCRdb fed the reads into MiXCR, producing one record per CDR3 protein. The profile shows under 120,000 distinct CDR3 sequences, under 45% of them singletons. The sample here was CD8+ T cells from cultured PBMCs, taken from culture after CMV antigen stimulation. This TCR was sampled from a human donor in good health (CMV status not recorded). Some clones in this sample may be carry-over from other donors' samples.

Here the CDR3 reads CSVEGPRDLKVGDYGYTF. For the CDR3, the DNA is TGCAGCGTTGAAGGGCCCCGGGACCTTAAAGTGGGGGATTACGGCTACACCTTC. The chain employs TRBV29-1 and TRBJ1-2; a weak D match, TRBD1 (5 bases). The germline CDR1 and CDR2 sequences are SQVTM and ANQGSEA. The CDR3 spans 18 residues. The V end lost 1 base, the J end lost 8 bases, and 29 bases lay between the germline ends. Variable domain in full (rest from reference TRBV29-1 and TRBJ1-2): SAVISQKPSRDICQRGTSLTIQCQVDSQVTMMFWYRQQPGQSLTLIATANQGSEATYESGFVIDKFPISRPNLTFSTLTVSNMSPEDSSIYLCSVEGPRDLKVGDYGYTFGSGTRLTVV.